This TCR beta chain was identified in a study of T-cell memory formation after mild COVID-19 (dated by TCRdb to 2020 to 2022). The study in broad terms: TCR sequence clusters from the two donors were found to be largely donor specific. In two donors, T-cell clones that expanded and contracted after mild COVID-19 were followed by sequencing TCRalpha and TCRbeta repertoires longitudinally. The cohort was made up of two young adult volunteers, one female and one male, who were previously healthy. Paper-wide results and their limitations: Some responding clones were detected in pre-infection memory, which suggested that pre-existing cross-reactive memory T cells had joined the SARS-CoV-2 response. Balanced CD4/CD8 phenotypes were observed for clones contracting from day 15 to 85, whereas a bias towards CD4+ was observed for a second wave of clones expanding from day 15 to 37. Only a couple of mild cases were covered in the study, and larger cohorts including severe cases with pre-infection samples were considered necessary. Contracting CD4+ clones were located mainly in the CM and EM memory subsets, whereas CD8+ clones were found to be enriched in EMRA. SARS-CoV-2 specificity of the second-wave clones peaking on day 37 was not confirmed.

Ficoll-Paque density gradient centrifugation was used to isolate PBMCs. The reads were generated on an Illumina NovaSeq 6000. cDNA libraries for TCRalpha and TCRbeta were prepared by 5'RACE using constant-segment primers, with sample barcodes and unique molecular identifiers added. RNA was extracted from every sample with Trizol reagent. The libraries were amplified in two PCR steps, and the second step added a second sample barcode and Illumina TruSeq adapters. The libraries were sequenced on an Illumina NovaSeq using 2 x 150 bp paired-end reads. Turning to the authors' computational methods: The reads were demultiplexed and collapsed into UMI-guided consensus sequences using migec v1.2.7. Using mixcr v2.1.11, the UMI consensuses were aligned to TRA and TRB V and J templates and assembled into clonotypes. A clonotype was counted as expanded or contracted only when both edgeR and NoisET called the clonotype significant, with the noise models trained on biological replicates. For edgeR calls, the cutoffs were a false discovery rate-adjusted p below 0.01 and a log2 fold-change threshold of 1. As an exploratory analysis of dynamics, max-normalized trajectories of the 1000 most abundant clonotypes were examined with PCA combined with hierarchical clustering. Separately sequenced CD4+ and CD8+ repertoires were used to assign the CD4 or CD8 phenotype of responding clones. TCRdb redid the processing of the public reads, applying fastp at Q25 and MiXCR, and retained in-frame beta chains. Duplicate CDR3 protein sequences are folded into a single record with the most common DNA and genes. These V and J calls derive from TCRdb rather than the authors' analysis. In all, the sample holds approximately 190,000 distinct CDR3 sequences, and roughly 18% of those were seen once. The top ten constitute 2% to 3% of the sample.

This clonotype showed up just a few times. Its antigen is currently not known. Base qualities were left out, and no much larger clone turns up one base away. CDR1 and CDR2 are read off the germline V gene as SGHDT and YYEEEE. The CDR3 runs 19 residues from the cysteine to the phenylalanine. Only the CDR3 part of the read is kept: 57 bases, read in frame from the first base. V is reduced by 3 bases and J by 6 bases, leaving a spacing of 28 bases between them. The chain uses TRBV5-6 and TRBJ2-1; the D call is possibly TRBD1 or TRBD2, each sharing 5 bases. The specimen sequenced was PBMCs or a T cell subset sorted from them (not recorded which). The sequence was collected from an adult woman who had mild COVID-19 (a few samples of this study predate the infection). The sample titles of this study are shuffled in the database, so cell type and time point are left out; the donor was told from shared clones. The bases read TGTGCCAGCAGCTCGAACCCCCTGGGATCCGGGATAAGGGGCAATGAGCAGTTCTTC. Its translation is CASSSNPLGSGIRGNEQFF.